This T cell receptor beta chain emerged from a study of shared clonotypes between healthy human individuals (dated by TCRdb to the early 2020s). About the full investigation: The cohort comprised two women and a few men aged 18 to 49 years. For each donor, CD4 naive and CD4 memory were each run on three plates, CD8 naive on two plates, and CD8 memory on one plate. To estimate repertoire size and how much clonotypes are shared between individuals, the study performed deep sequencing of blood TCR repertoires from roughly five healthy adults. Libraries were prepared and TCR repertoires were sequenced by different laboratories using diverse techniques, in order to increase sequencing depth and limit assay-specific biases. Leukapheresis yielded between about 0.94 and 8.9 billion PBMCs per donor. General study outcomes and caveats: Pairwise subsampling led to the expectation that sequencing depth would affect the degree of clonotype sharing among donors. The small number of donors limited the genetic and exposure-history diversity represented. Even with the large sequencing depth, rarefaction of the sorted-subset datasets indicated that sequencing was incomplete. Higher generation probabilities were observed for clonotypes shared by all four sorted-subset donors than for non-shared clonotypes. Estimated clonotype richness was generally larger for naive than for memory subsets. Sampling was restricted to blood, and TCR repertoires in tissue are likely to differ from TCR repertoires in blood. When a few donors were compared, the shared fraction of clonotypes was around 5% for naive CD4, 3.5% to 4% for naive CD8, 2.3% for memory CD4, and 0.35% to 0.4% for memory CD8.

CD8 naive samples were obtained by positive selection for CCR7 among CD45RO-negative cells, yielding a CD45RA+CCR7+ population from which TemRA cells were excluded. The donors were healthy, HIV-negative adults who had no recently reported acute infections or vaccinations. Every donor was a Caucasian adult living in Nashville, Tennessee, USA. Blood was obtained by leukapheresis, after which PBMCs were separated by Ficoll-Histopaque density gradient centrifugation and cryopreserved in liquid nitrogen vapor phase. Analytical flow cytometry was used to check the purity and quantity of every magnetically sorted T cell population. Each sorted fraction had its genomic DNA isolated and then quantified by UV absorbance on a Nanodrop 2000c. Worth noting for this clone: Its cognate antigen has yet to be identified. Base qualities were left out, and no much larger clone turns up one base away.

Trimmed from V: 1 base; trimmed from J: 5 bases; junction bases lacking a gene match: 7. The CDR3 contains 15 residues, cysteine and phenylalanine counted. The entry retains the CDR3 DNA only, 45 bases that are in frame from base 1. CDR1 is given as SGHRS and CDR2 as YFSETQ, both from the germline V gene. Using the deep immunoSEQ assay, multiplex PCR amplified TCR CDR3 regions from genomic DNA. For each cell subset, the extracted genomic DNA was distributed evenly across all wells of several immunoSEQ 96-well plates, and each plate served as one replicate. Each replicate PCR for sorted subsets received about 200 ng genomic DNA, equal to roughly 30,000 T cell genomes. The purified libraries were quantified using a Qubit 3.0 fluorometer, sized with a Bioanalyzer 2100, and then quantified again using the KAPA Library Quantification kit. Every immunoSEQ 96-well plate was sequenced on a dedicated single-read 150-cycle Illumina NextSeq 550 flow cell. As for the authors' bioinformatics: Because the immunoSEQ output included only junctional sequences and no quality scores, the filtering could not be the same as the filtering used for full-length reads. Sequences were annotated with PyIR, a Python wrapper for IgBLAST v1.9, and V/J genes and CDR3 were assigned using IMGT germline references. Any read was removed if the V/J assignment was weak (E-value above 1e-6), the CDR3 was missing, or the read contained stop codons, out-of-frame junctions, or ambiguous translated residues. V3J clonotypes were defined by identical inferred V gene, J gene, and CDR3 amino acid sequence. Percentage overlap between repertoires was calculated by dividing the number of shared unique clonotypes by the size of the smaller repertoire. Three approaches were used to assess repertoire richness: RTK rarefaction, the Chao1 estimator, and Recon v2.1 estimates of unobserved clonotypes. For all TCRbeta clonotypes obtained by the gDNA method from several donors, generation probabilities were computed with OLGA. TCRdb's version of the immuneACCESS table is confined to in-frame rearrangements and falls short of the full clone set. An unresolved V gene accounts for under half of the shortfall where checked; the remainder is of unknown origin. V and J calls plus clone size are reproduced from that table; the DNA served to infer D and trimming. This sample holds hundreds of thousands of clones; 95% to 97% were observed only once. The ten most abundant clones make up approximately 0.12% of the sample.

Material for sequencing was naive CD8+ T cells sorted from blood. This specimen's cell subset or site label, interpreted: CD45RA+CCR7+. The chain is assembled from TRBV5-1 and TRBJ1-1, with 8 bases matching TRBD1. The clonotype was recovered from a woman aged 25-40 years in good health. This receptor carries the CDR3 CASSLRGTGITEAFF. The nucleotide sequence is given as TGCGCCAGCAGCTTGCGGGGGACAGGAATTACTGAAGCTTTCTTT.